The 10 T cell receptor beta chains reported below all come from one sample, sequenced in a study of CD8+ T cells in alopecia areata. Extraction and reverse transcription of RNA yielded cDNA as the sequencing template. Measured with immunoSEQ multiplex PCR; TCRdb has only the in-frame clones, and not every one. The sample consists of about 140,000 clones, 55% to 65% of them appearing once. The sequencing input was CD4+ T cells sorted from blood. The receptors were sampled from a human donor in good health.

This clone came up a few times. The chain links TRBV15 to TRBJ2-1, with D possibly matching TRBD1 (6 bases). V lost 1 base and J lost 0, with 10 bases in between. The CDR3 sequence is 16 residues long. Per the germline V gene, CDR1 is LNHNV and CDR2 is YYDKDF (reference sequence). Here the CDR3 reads CATSRARGSSYNEQFF. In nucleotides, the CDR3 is TGTGCCACCAGCAGAGCCAGGGGAAGCTCCTACAATGAGCAGTTCTTC.

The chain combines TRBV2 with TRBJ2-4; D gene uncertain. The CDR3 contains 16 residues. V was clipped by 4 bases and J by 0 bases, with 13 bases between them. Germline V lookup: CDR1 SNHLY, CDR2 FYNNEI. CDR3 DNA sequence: TGTGCCAGCAGTGTTATGGGGTCCTTAGCCAAAAACATTCAGTACTTC. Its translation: CASSVMGSLAKNIQYF.

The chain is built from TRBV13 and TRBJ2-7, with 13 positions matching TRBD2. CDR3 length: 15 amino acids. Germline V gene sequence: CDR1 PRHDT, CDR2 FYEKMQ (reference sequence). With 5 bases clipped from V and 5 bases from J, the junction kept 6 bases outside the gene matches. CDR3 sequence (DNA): TGTGCCAGCAGCCGGAGGACTAGCGGGAGCCACGAGCAGTACTTC. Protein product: CASSRRTSGSHEQYF. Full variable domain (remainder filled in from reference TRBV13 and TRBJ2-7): AAGVIQSPRHLIKEKRETATLKCYPIPRHDTVYWYQQGPGQDPQFLISFYEKMQSDKGSIPDRFSAQQFSDYHSELNMSSLELGDSALYFCASSRRTSGSHEQYFGPGTRLTVT.

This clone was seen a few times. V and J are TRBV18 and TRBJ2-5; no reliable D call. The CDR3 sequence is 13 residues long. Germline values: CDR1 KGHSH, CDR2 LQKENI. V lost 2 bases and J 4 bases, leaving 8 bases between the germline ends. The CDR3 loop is CASSPVERETQYF. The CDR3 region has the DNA TGTGCCAGCTCACCAGTGGAGCGAGAGACCCAGTACTTC. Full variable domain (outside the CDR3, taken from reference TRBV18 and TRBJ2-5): NAGVMQNPRHLVRRRGQEARLRCSPMKGHSHVYWYRQLPEEGLKFMVYLQKENIIDESGMPKERFSAEFPKEGPSILRIQQVVRGDSAAYFCASSPVERETQYFGPGTRLLVL.

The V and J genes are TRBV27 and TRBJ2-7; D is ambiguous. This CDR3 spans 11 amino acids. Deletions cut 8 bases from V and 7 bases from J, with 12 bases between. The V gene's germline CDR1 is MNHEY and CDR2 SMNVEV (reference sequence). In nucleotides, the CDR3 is TGTGCCAGCGGCGACATTAGGGAGCAGTACTTC. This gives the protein CASGDIREQYF.

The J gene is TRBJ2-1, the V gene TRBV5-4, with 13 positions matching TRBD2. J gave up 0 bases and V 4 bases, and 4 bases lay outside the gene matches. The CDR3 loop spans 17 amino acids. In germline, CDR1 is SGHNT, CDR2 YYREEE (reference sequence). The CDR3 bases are TGTGCCAGCAGCGAACGGACTAGCGGGAGCTCCTACAATGAGCAGTTCTTC. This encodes CASSERTSGSSYNEQFF.

The CDR3 DNA follows: TGTGCCTGGAGTCCACTAGGGAGGACTGAAGCTTTCTTT. Its translation: CAWSPLGRTEAFF. The chain joins TRBV30 to TRBJ1-1; no reliable D call. The germline V gene encodes CDR1 GTSNPN and CDR2 SVGIG (reference sequence). With 2 bases removed from V and 5 bases from J, the gap between germline ends came to 12 bases. The CDR3 has 13 amino acids. The whole variable domain, filled in from reference TRBV30 and TRBJ1-1, reads SQTIHQWPATLVQPVGSPLSLECTVEGTSNPNLYWYRQAAGRGLQLLFYSVGIGQISSEVPQNLSASRPQDRQFILSSKKLLLSDSGFYLCAWSPLGRTEAFFGQGTRLTVV.

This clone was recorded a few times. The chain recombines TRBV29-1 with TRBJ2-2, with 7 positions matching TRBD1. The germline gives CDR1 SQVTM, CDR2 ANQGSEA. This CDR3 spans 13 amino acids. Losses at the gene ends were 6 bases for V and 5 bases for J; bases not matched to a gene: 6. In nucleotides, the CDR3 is TGCAGCGTACAGACAGGGTTGACCGGGGAGCTGTTTTTT. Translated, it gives CSVQTGLTGELFF.

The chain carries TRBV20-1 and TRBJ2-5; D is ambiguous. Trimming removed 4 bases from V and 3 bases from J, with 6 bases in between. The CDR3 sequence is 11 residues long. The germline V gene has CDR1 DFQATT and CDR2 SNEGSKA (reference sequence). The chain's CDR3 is CSAILEETQYF. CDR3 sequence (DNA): TGCAGTGCTATATTGGAAGAGACCCAGTACTTC.

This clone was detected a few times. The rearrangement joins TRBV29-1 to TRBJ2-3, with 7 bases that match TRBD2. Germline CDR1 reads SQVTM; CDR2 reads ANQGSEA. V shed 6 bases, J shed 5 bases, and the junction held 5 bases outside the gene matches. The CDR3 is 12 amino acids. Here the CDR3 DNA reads TGCAGCGTAGCACCGGGGGGAGATACGCAGTATTTT. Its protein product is CSVAPGGDTQYF.